Below are 2 T cell receptor beta chains sequenced from a single sample in a study of OX40 agonist ivuxolimab in advanced cancers. Clones were sequenced by immunoSEQ multiplex PCR, and TCRdb holds only the in-frame ones, with some missing. The profile shows some 86,000 clones, less than 95% of them singletons. The sequencing used CD4+ or CD8+ T cells sorted from blood, collected in a trial of the OX40 agonist ivuxolimab. These receptors were taken from an adult with an advanced solid tumor such as melanoma, head and neck, liver or kidney cancer.

The chain combines TRBV14 with TRBJ1-4; possible D gene TRBD1, 6 bases. Trimming stripped 0 bases from V and 8 bases from J, with 16 bases between. CDR3 size: 16 residues. Germline V lookup: CDR1 SGHDN, CDR2 FVKESK. CDR3 region: CASSQDLAQGREKLFF. As DNA, the CDR3 is TGTGCCAGCAGCCAAGATCTAGCACAGGGTCGCGAAAAACTGTTTTTT.

This clone was recorded once. The chain links TRBV27 to TRBJ1-4; TRBD1 matches at 9 bases. The germline V gene has CDR1 MNHEY and CDR2 SMNVEV (reference sequence). This CDR3 is built from 15 residues. With 6 bases clipped from V and 6 bases from J, the junction kept 8 bases outside the gene matches. CDR3 in DNA: TGTGCCAGCAGCCTACAGGGGGCGGGGGATGAAAAACTGTTTTTT. This gives the protein CASSLQGAGDEKLFF.